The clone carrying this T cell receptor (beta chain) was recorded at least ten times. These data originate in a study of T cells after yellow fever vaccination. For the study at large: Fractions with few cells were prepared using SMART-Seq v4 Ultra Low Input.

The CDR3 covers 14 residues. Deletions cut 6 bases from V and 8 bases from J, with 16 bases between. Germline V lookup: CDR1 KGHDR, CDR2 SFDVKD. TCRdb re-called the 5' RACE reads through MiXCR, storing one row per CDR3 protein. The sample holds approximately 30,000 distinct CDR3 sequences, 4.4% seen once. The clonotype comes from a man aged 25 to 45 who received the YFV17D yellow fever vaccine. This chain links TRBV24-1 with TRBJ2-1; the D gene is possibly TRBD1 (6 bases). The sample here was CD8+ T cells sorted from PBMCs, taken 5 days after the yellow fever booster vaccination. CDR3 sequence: CATSTARGIHEQFF. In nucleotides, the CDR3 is TGTGCCACCAGTACGGCCAGGGGAATCCATGAGCAGTTCTTC.